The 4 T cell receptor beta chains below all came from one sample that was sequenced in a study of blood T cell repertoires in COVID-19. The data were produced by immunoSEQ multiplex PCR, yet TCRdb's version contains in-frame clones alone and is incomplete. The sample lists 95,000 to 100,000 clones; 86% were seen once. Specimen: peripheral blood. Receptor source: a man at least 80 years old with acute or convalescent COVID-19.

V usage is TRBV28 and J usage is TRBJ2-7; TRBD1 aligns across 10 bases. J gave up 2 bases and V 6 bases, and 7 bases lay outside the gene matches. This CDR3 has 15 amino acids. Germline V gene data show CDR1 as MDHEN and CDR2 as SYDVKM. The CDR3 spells CASRGTGAPPYEQYF. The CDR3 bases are TGTGCCAGCAGGGGGACAGGGGCTCCTCCCTACGAGCAGTACTTC.

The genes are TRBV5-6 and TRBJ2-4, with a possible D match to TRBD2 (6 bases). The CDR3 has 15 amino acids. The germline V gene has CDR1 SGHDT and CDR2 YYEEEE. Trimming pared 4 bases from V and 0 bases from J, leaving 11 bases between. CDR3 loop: CASSHPGVAKNIQYF. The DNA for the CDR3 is TGTGCCAGCAGCCACCCGGGGGTAGCCAAAAACATTCAGTACTTC. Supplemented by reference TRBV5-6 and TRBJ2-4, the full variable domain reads DAGVTQSPTHLIKTRGQQVTLRCSPKSGHDTVSWYQQALGQGPQFIFQYYEEEERQRGNFPDRFSGHQFPNYSSELNVNALLLGDSALYLCASSHPGVAKNIQYFGAGTRLSVL.

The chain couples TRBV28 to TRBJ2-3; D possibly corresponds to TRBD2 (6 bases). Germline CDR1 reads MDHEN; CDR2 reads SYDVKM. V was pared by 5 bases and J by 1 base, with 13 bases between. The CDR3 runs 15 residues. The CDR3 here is CASSGWASGTDTQYF. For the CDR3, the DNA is TGTGCCAGCAGTGGGTGGGCTAGCGGCACAGATACGCAGTATTTT.

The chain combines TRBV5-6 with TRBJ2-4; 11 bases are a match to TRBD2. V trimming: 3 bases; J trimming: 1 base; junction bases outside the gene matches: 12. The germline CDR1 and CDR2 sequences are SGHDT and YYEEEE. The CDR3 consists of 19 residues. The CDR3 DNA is TGTGCCAGCAGCTCCTCGGGACTAGCGGACCTACAGGCCAAAAACATTCAGTACTTC. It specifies CASSSSGLADLQAKNIQYF.